Following are 19 T cell receptor beta chains from one sample sequenced in a study of shared clonotypes between healthy human individuals. The protocol was immunoSEQ multiplex PCR, while the TCRdb copy is restricted to in-frame clones and leaves out a portion. Among roughly 520,000 clones listed, roughly 95% were seen once. Sample: naive CD4+ T cells sorted from blood. The subset: CD45RA+ positively selected. These receptor sequences come from a woman aged 30 to 39 in good health.

The rearrangement links TRBV18 to TRBJ1-3, with a possible D match to TRBD1 (5 bases). Looked up from germline, CDR1 is KGHSH and CDR2 is LQKENI. Trimming shortened V by 3 bases and J by 0 bases, and 18 bases separated the two germline ends. CDR3 length: 18 amino acids. The CDR3 bases are TGTGCCAGCTCACCCGGCGAACAGGCATATAGCTCTGGAAACACCATATATTTT. This encodes CASSPGEQAYSSGNTIYF.

The chain links TRBV11-2 to TRBJ1-6, with 10 bases lining up with TRBD1. The germline V gene has CDR1 SGHAT and CDR2 FQNNGV. Trimming at V came to 8 bases and at J to 8 bases, leaving 6 bases not matched to a gene. This CDR3 contains 14 residues. CDR3 sequence reads: CASRRQGAHSPLHF. The CDR3 region has the DNA TGTGCCAGCCGCAGACAGGGGGCTCATTCACCCCTCCACTTT.

The V and J genes are TRBV4-1 and TRBJ2-5; the D is unclear. The V gene lost 1 base and the J gene lost 5 bases, with 8 bases spanning the gap. The CDR3 totals 13 residues. CDR1 MGHRA and CDR2 YSYEKL come from the germline V gene. CDR3 in amino acids: CASSQAATETQYF. The CDR3, as DNA: TGCGCCAGCAGCCAAGCGGCGACGGAGACCCAGTACTTC.

V is TRBV18 and J is TRBJ2-7; 8 bases map to TRBD1. J lost 5 bases, V lost 3 bases, and 6 bases had no gene match. The CDR3 contains 14 residues. Germline lookup yields CDR1 KGHSH and CDR2 LQKENI. Here the CDR3 DNA reads TGTGCCAGCTCACCCCGACAGGGGTTGAACGAGCAGTACTTC. Protein product: CASSPRQGLNEQYF.

V and J are TRBV7-9 and TRBJ2-7; the D gene could be TRBD1 or TRBD2 (5 bases each). This CDR3 has 17 residues. V was pared by 6 bases and J by 0 bases, with 21 bases between. The germline CDR1 and CDR2 sequences are SEHNR and FQNEAQ (reference sequence). The CDR3 DNA reads as TGTGCCAGCAGACCTCGTACCGGGACGGCCGCCTCCTACGAGCAGTACTTC. Translation gives CASRPRTGTAASYEQYF.

This chain connects TRBV4-2 to TRBJ2-2; D is undetermined. V lost 0 bases and J 6 bases, leaving 5 bases between the germline ends. Germline V gene data show CDR1 as LGHNA and CDR2 as YNFKEQ. The CDR3 runs to 13 residues. The CDR3 DNA reads TGTGCCAGCAGCCAAGATCCGGCCGGGGAGCTGTTTTTT. It encodes CASSQDPAGELFF.

The chain carries TRBV2 and TRBJ1-5; D unclear. CDR3 length equals 14 residues. V was trimmed by 6 bases and J by 1 base, leaving 10 bases between them. Germline lookup yields CDR1 SNHLY and CDR2 FYNNEI. CDR3 loop: CASRGEGSNQPQHF. The CDR3 nucleotides are TGTGCCAGCAGGGGTGAGGGAAGCAATCAGCCCCAGCATTTT.

V usage is TRBV4-1 and J usage is TRBJ1-5, with D possibly being TRBD1 (6 bases). Germline V gives CDR1 MGHRA, CDR2 YSYEKL. V lost 1 base, J lost 7 bases, and 11 bases lay in between. The CDR3 is made up of 14 amino acids. CDR3 region: CASSQGTAAQPQHF. The CDR3 nucleotides are TGCGCCAGCAGCCAAGGGACAGCGGCCCAGCCCCAGCATTTT.

The chain couples TRBV28 to TRBJ2-3; 8 nucleotides match TRBD2. CDR3 length equals 16 residues. Germline trimming cut 6 bases from V and 4 bases from J; bases unmatched to any gene: 12. Looked up from germline, CDR1 is MDHEN and CDR2 is SYDVKM. In DNA, the CDR3 is TGTGCCAGCAGCCAACTAGGACTAGCCGACTCAGATACGCAGTATTTT. Its translation is CASSQLGLADSDTQYF.

The V gene is TRBV14, the J gene TRBJ1-6; D is ambiguous. V was shortened by 3 bases and J by 11 bases, with 11 bases between the two germline ends. Looked up from germline, CDR1 is SGHDN and CDR2 is FVKESK. The CDR3 sequence is 13 residues long. The CDR3 reads CASSQTWPTPLHF. Here the CDR3 DNA reads TGTGCCAGCAGCCAGACTTGGCCTACACCCCTCCACTTT.

The rearrangement links TRBV18 to TRBJ1-1; 8 bases are shared with TRBD1. This CDR3 region has 14 residues. With 5 bases clipped from V and 1 base from J, the junction kept 3 bases outside the gene matches. Germline V gene data show CDR1 as KGHSH and CDR2 as LQKENI. In DNA, the CDR3 is TGTGCCAGCTCAACACAGGGGGGGAACACTGAAGCTTTCTTT. Its translation: CASSTQGGNTEAFF.

J is TRBJ2-7 and V is TRBV7-2; no definite D call. The CDR3 totals 14 residues. Between the trimmed V and J ends, which lost 7 bases and 4 bases, there was a span of 17 bases. Germline CDR1 is SGHTA and CDR2 is FQGNSA. In nucleotides, the CDR3 is TGTGCCAGCAACCCCCCGGGCCGCCATTACGAGCAGTACTTC. This translates into CASNPPGRHYEQYF.

The chain links TRBV15 to TRBJ2-3; 13 bases match TRBD2. CDR1 is LNHNV and CDR2 is YYDKDF in the germline V gene (reference sequence). The CDR3 has 20 amino acids. J was trimmed by 0 bases and V by 0 bases; bases with no gene match: 9. CDR3 sequence reads: CATSRDPRTSGGPSTDTQYF. The CDR3 region has the DNA TGTGCCACCAGCAGAGATCCAAGGACTAGCGGGGGCCCTAGCACAGATACGCAGTATTTT.

V usage is TRBV10-3 and J usage is TRBJ2-5; 10 bases agree with TRBD2. The CDR3 is 16 residues long. Germline V gene sequence: CDR1 ENHRY, CDR2 SYGVKD. V dropped 3 bases and J dropped 5; count of bases not matched to a gene: 9. The CDR3 here is CAISDSSGRSLETQYF. The CDR3 nucleotides read TGTGCCATCAGTGATTCTAGCGGGAGATCGTTGGAGACCCAGTACTTC.

V gene TRBV15 combines with J gene TRBJ2-5; D is possibly TRBD2 (5 bases). The CDR3 runs to 16 residues. V was clipped by 3 bases and J by 1 base, with 15 bases between them. CDR1 LNHNV and CDR2 YYDKDF come from the germline V gene (reference sequence). CDR3 coding DNA: TGTGCCACCAGCAGGAGCCTTAGCGTACCCCAAGAGACCCAGTACTTC. This translates into CATSRSLSVPQETQYF. Combining the CDR3 with reference TRBV15 and TRBJ2-5 gives the whole variable domain DAMVIQNPRYQVTQFGKPVTLSCSQTLNHNVMYWYQQKSSQAPKLLFHYYDKDFNNEADTPDNFQSRRPNTSFCFLDIRSPGLGDTAMYLCATSRSLSVPQETQYFGPGTRLLVL.

This sequence joins TRBV28 and TRBJ2-7; D perhaps matches TRBD2 (5 bases). This CDR3 has 12 residues. Looked up from germline, CDR1 is MDHEN and CDR2 is SYDVKM. The V end was cut by 6 bases, the J end by 5 bases, with 11 bases between. The DNA for the CDR3 is TGTGCCAGCAGATCCGCTAGCAACGAGCAGTACTTC. This translates into CASRSASNEQYF. The full variable domain, completed using reference TRBV28 and TRBJ2-7, is DVKVTQSSRYLVKRTGEKVFLECVQDMDHENMFWYRQDPGLGLRLIYFSYDVKMKEKGDIPEGYSVSREKKERFSLILESASTNQTSMYLCASRSASNEQYFGPGTRLTVT.

The chain recombines TRBV29-1 with TRBJ2-3; TRBD2 is a possible D gene (6 bases). Germline V gives CDR1 SQVTM, CDR2 ANQGSEA. Trimming left V 4 bases short and J 1 base short, with 21 bases between. The CDR3 has 17 amino acids. CDR3 nucleotides: TGCAGCGTTGCGTACGGGAGAGGCCCCCCGGGCACAGATACGCAGTATTTT. As protein: CSVAYGRGPPGTDTQYF.

The V and J genes are TRBV18 and TRBJ2-2; D remains unclear. V shed 2 bases and J shed 0 bases, with 7 bases lying between them. The CDR3 runs to 15 residues. Germline V gives CDR1 KGHSH, CDR2 LQKENI. The CDR3 spells CASSPLQSNTGELFF. CDR3 bases: TGTGCCAGCTCACCATTACAGTCGAACACCGGGGAGCTGTTTTTT.

A word on this clone: Within the sample, other DNA sequences also encode this same CDR3. V usage is TRBV5-1 and J usage is TRBJ2-7; TRBD1 matches 9 bases. CDR1 and CDR2 from the germline V gene are SGHRS and YFSETQ. The junction had 6 bases not matched to a gene; V was cut back by 0 bases and J by 2 bases. This CDR3 spans 16 amino acids. CDR3 nucleotide sequence: TGCGCCAGCAGCTTGGGCCGGGACAGGGTTACCTACGAGCAGTACTTC. Translation gives CASSLGRDRVTYEQYF.